These 3 T cell receptor beta chains originate from one sample sequenced in a study of T cell responses to AZD1222 COVID-19 vaccine. Libraries were prepared by immunoSEQ multiplex PCR; TCRdb keeps only in-frame clonotypes and omits some of them. The table lists tens of thousands of clones, about 84% of them singletons, with around 2.8% in the top ten. The sequences come from peripheral blood, collected on day 0 of AZD1222 vaccination. These receptors all come from an adult in good health.

The chain recombines TRBV4-3 with TRBJ1-6; D unclear. The CDR3 spans 17 residues. From germline, CDR1 is LGHNA and CDR2 YSLEER. Trimming left V 0 bases short and J 4 bases short, with 13 bases between. This chain's CDR3 is CASSQDLWSTYNSPLHF. The CDR3, as DNA: TGCGCCAGCAGCCAAGACCTTTGGTCCACTTATAATTCACCCCTCCACTTT.

The genes are TRBV21-1 and TRBJ2-1; TRBD1, as called in the table, went unchecked against the DNA. TRBV21-1 is a known pseudogene. This CDR3 has 15 residues. CDR3 DNA sequence: TGTGCCAGCAGCAAAAGGGGGCCCCATTACAATGAGCAGTTCTTC. Translating it yields CASSKRGPHYNEQFF.

The chain combines TRBV6-2 or TRBV6-3 with TRBJ1-1; D is perhaps TRBD1 (5 bases). The V end was cut by 0 bases, the J end by 0 bases, with 11 bases between. The CDR3 is made up of 16 amino acids. Germline loops: CDR1 MNHEY, CDR2 SVGEGT. The CDR3 here is CASSYSPGFMNTEAFF. As DNA, the CDR3 is TGTGCCAGCAGTTACTCACCAGGGTTCATGAACACTGAAGCTTTCTTT.